This entry is about one T cell receptor beta chain. Arm-PCR with iRepertoire HTBI primers amplified the CDR3 regions for these TCR beta libraries. TCRdb ran MiXCR on the multiplex PCR reads and lists one entry per CDR3 protein. The sample has 530,000 or so distinct CDR3 sequences, about 16% seen once. The sample belongs to a study of regulatory T cells in long-lasting Graves disease. V lost 6 bases and J 0 bases, leaving 17 bases between the germline ends. The length of the CDR3 is 15 residues. Germline V gene sequence: CDR1 SQVTM, CDR2 ANQGSEA. Time point denoted: newly diagnosed GD, antithyroid drugs for less than 3 months. With RNA extracted from PBMCs as input, the TCR library was made. The sample was also reused in another study, on T cells in Graves' hyperthyroidism and ophthalmopathy.

This TCR came from a man younger than 35 with Graves disease. V gene TRBV29-1 combines with J gene TRBJ1-2, with D unclear. The sequencing here drew on peripheral blood mononuclear cells (PBMCs), taken at new diagnosis, from a patient treated with antithyroid drugs. In DNA form, the CDR3 reads TGCAGCGTGGCGAGTTGGACCCTAGCTAACTATGGCTACACCTTC. Its protein product is CSVASWTLANYGYTF.